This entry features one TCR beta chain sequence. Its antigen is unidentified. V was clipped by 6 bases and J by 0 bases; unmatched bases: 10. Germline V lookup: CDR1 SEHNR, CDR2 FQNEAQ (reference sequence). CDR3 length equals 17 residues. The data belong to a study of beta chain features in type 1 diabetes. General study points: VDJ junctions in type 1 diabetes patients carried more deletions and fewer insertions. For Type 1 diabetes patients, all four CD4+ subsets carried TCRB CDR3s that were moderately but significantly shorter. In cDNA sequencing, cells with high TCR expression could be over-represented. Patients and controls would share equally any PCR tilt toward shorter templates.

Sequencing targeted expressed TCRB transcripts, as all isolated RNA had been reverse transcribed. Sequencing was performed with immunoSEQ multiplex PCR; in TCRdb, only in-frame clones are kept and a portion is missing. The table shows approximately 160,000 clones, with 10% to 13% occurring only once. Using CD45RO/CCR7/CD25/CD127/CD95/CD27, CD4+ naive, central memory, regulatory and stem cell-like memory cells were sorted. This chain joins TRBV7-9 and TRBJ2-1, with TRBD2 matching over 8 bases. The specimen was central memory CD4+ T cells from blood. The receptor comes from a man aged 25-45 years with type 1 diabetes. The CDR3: CASSRDRSGASYNEQFF. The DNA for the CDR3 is TGTGCCAGCAGTCGAGATCGTAGCGGGGCCTCCTACAATGAGCAGTTCTTC.